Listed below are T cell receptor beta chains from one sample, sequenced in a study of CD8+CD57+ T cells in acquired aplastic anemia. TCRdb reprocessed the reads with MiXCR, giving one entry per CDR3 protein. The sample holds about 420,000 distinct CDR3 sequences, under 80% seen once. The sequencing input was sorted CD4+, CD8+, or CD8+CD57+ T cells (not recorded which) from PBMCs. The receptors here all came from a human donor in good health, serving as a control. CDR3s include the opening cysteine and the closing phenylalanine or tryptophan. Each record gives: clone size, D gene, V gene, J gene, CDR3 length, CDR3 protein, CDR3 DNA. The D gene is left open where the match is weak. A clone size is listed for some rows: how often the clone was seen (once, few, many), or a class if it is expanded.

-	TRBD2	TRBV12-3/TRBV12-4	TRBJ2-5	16	CASSIGLAGGRETQYF	TGTGCCAGCAGTATCGGACTAGCGGGGGGGCGGGAGACCCAGTACTTC
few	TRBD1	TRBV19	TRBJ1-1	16	CASSILNRGLNTEAFF	TGTGCCAGTAGTATACTAAACAGGGGGCTGAACACTGAAGCTTTCTTT
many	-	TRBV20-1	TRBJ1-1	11	CSAGGASEAFF	TGCAGTGCAGGGGGGGCTTCTGAAGCTTTCTTT
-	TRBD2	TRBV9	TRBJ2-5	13	CASSPGGSKTQYF	TGTGCCAGCAGCCCCGGGGGGAGCAAGACCCAGTACTTC
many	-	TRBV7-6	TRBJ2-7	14	CASSLTRGSYEQYF	TGTGCCAGCAGCTTAACCCGGGGCTCCTACGAGCAGTACTTC
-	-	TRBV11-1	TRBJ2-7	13	CASSLVGGHEQYF	TGTGCCAGCAGCTTAGTGGGGGGGCACGAGCAGTACTTC
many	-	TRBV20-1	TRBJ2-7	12	CSANGQTYEQYF	TGCAGTGCTAACGGGCAGACCTACGAGCAGTACTTC
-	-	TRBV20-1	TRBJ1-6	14	CSAPGLEDGGILHF	TGCAGTGCCCCTGGCCTCGAGGACGGGGGTATCCTCCACTTT
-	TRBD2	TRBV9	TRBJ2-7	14	CASSAQLAASDEYF	TGTGCCAGCAGCGCACAGCTAGCGGCGTCCGATGAGTACTTC
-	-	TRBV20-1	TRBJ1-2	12	CSARDWRETHTF	TGCAGTGCTAGAGACTGGAGGGAGACCCACACCTTC
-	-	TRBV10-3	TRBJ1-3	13	CATCRTAGNTLYF	TGTGCCACCTGCCGGACCGCTGGAAACACCTTATATTTT
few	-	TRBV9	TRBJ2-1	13	CASSPGPYNEQFF	TGTGCCAGCAGCCCTGGGCCCTACAATGAGCAGTTCTTC
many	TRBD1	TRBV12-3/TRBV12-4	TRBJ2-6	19	CASSPPDRDSYSGANVLTF	TGTGCCAGCAGTCCCCCAGATCGGGACAGCTACTCTGGGGCCAACGTCCTGACTTTC
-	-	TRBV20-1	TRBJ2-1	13	CSASSQVGNEQFF	TGCAGTGCTAGTAGCCAGGTGGGTAATGAGCAGTTCTTC
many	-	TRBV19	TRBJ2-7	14	CASSIGAGDYEQYF	TGTGCCAGTAGTATAGGTGCAGGGGACTACGAGCAGTACTTC
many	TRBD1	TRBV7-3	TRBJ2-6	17	CASSTRQGGPGANVLTF	TGTGCCAGCAGCACCCGACAGGGGGGTCCTGGGGCCAACGTCCTGACTTTC
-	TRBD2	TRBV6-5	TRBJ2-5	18	CASSFPPSLAGVSETQYF	TGTGCCAGCAGCTTTCCCCCTTCACTAGCGGGAGTATCGGAGACCCAGTACTTC
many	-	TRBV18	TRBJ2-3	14	CASSPLKSTDTQYF	TGTGCCAGCTCACCCCTAAAGAGCACAGATACGCAGTATTTT
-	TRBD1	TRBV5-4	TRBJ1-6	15	CASSEEGTANSPLHF	TGCGCCAGCAGCGAGGAAGGGACAGCCAATTCACCCCTCCACTTT
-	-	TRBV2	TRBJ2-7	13	CASSAWDGYEQYF	TGTGCCAGCAGTGCGTGGGACGGCTACGAGCAGTATTTC
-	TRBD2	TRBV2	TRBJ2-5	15	CASSGTSGAGEQQYF	TGTGCCAGCAGCGGAACAAGCGGGGCGGGAGAGCAGCAGTACTTC
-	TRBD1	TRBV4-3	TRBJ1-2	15	CASSQEEGAVDGYTF	TGCGCCAGCAGCCAAGAGGAGGGGGCAGTAGATGGCTACACCTTC
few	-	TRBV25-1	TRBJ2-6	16	CASSQYLGSGANVLTF	TGTGCCAGCAGCCAGTACCTTGGCTCTGGGGCCAACGTCCTGACTTTC
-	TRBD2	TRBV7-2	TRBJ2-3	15	CASRKTSGPSDTQYF	TGTGCCAGCAGGAAAACTAGCGGGCCCTCCGATACGCAGTATTTT
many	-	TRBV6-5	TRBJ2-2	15	CASSYTDRNTGELFF	TGTGCCAGCAGTTACACGGACAGGAACACCGGGGAGCTGTTTTTT
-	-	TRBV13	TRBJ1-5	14	CASSKGGVPQPQHF	TGTGCCAGCAGCAAAGGTGGGGTCCCACAGCCCCAGCATTTT
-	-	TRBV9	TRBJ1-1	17	CASSVLGRGGAESEAFF	TGTGCCAGCAGCGTCTTGGGTCGGGGGGGGGCTGAGTCCGAAGCTTTCTTT
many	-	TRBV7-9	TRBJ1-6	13	CASSYGGLGPLHF	TGTGCCAGCAGTTATGGGGGGTTGGGACCCCTCCACTTT
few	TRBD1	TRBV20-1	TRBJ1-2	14	CSAPGTGDNYGYTF	TGCAGTGCCCCCGGGACAGGGGACAACTATGGCTACACCTTC
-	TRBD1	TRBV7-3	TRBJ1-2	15	CASSPQSTGNYGYTF	TGTGCCAGCAGCCCTCAGTCGACAGGGAACTATGGCTACACCTTC
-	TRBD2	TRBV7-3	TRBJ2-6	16	CVSSFRQPGGTYVLTF	TGTGTCAGCAGCTTCAGACAGCCGGGGGGGACGTACGTTCTGACTTTC
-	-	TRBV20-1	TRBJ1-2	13	CSAMRVKGYGYTF	TGCAGTGCTATGAGGGTAAAAGGCTATGGCTACACCTTC
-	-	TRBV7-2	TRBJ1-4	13	CASSAGREAKLFF	TGTGCCAGCAGCGCCGGACGGGAGGCGAAGTTGTTTTTT
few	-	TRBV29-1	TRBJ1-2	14	CSVASSGANYGYTF	TGCAGCGTGGCCTCAAGTGGTGCTAACTATGGCTACACCTTC
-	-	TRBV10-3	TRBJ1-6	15	CAISGGPGENPPLHF	TGTGCCATCAGTGGAGGCCCGGGCGAGAATCCACCCCTCCACTTT
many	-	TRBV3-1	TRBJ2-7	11	CASSQEGSQYF	TGTGCCAGCAGCCAGGAGGGGTCGCAGTACTTC
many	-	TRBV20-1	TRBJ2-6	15	CSARAGSSGANVLTF	TGCAGTGCTAGAGCTGGAAGCTCTGGGGCCAACGTCCTGACTTTC
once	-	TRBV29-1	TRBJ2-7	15	CSASSGAGSPYEQYF	TGCAGCGCTAGTTCCGGCGCCGGTTCCCCCTACGAGCAGTACTTC
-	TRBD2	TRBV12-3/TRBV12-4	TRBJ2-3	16	CASSQSPSGRTDTQYF	TGTGCCAGTAGTCAGAGCCCTAGCGGCCGCACAGATACGCAGTATTTT
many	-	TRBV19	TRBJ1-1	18	CASSIGGISLVVNTEAFF	TGTGCCAGTAGTATAGGGGGGATTTCCCTGGTGGTGAACACTGAAGCTTTCTTT
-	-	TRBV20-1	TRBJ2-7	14	CSARGSGVFYEQYF	TGCAGTGCTAGAGGTAGCGGCGTGTTCTACGAGCAGTACTTC
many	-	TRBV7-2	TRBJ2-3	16	CASSPASGRGVNTQYF	TGTGCCAGCAGCCCAGCCTCAGGGAGGGGGGTAAATACGCAGTATTTT
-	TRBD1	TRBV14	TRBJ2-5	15	CASSQRQGVVASQYF	TGTGCCAGCAGCCAACGACAGGGCGTGGTAGCGTCCCAGTACTTC
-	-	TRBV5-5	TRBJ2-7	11	CASSLDPKQYF	TGCGCCAGCAGCTTGGATCCAAAGCAGTACTTC
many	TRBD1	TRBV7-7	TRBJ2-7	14	CASSPGTGYYEQYF	TGTGCCAGCAGCCCCGGGACAGGCTACTACGAGCAGTACTTC
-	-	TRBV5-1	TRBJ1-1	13	CASSVSTSTKAFF	TGTGCCAGCAGTGTTAGCACAAGCACTAAAGCTTTCTTT
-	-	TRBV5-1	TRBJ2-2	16	CASSLARAANTGELFF	TGTGCCAGCAGCTTAGCGAGGGCAGCCAACACCGGGGAGCTGTTTTTT
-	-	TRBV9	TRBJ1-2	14	CASSVRTVLHDQSF	TGTGCCAGCAGCGTCCGGACAGTACTACACGACCAGTCCTTC
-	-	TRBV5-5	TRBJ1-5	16	CASSLAREGPNQPQHF	TGTGCCAGCAGCTTGGCTCGAGAGGGTCCCAATCAGCCCCAGCATTTT